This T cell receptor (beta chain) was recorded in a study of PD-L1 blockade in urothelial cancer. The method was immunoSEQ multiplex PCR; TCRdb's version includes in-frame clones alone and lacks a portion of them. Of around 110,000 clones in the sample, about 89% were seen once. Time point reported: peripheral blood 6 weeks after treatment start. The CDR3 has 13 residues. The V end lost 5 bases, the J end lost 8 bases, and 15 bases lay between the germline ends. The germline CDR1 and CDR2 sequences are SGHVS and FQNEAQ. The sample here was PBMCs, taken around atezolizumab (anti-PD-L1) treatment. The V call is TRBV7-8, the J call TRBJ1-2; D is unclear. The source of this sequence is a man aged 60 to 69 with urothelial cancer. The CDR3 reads CASSPIPERGYTF. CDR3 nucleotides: TGTGCCAGCAGCCCTATCCCGGAGCGGGGCTACACCTTC.